What follows is one T cell receptor (beta chain) and its context. Antigen unknown. This entry comes from a study of cytomegalovirus exposure and HLA in healthy donors. General study findings and limits: In a later analysis, compared with equally common non-associated chains, HLA-associated beta chains were more expanded. Later analysis showed most CMV-associated TCR beta chains appearing HLA-restricted. Productive status was seen about 87% or about 30% of the time for most TCR beta V segments in an earlier analysis. In a later analysis, across HLA loci, associated TCR counts were highest for DRB1, lowest for HLA-C.

Primers for the PCR totalled 60 Vbeta and 13 Jbeta. The method was immunoSEQ multiplex PCR; TCRdb's version includes in-frame clones alone and lacks a portion of them. The repertoire has more than 100,000 clones, approximately 80% of them found once; the top ten carry 1.5%. The germline CDR1 and CDR2 sequences are MNHEY and SVGAGI. V lost 6 bases, J lost 2 bases, and 14 bases lay in between. The length of the CDR3 is 14 residues. The TCR sequence derives from a woman under 30 in good health and CMV-seronegative. V is TRBV6-5 and J is TRBJ2-7; a weak D match, TRBD1 (6 bases). The sample consisted of PBMCs. The CDR3 spells CASSQTGQPYEQYF. The CDR3 nucleotides read TGTGCCAGCAGCCAGACCGGACAGCCCTACGAGCAGTACTTC.